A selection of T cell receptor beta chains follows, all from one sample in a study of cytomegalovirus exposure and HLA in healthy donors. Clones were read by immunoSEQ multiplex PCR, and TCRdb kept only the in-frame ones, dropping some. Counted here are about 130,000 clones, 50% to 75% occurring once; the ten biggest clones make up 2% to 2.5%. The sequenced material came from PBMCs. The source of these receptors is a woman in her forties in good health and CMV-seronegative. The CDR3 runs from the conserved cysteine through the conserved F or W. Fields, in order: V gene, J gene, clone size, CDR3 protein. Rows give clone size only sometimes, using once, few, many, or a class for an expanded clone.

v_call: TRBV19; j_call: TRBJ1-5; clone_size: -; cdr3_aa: CASSIDARRGWQPQHF
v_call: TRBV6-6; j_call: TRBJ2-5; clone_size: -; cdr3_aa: CASSYGGKWETQYF
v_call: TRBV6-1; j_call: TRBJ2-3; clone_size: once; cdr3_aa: CASSAVLAGGRDTQYF
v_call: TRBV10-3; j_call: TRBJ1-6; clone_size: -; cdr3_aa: CAISESLSGRSGSGSPLHF
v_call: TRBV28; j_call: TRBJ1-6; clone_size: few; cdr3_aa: CASSSLKGGFNSPLHF
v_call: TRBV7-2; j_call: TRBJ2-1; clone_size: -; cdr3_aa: CASSGGRGEYNEQFF
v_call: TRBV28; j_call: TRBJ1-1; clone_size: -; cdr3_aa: CASRPQGTGTEAFF
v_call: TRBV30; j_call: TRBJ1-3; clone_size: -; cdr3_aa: CAWSVQGSSGNTIYF
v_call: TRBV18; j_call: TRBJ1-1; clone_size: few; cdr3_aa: CASSPPGTGGGKTEAFF
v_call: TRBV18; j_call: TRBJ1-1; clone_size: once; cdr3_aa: CASSQDWNTEAFF
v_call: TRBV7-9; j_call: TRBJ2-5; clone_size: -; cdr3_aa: CASSPRTPQETQYF
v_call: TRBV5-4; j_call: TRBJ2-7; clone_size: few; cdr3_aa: CASSLGGDRYEQYF
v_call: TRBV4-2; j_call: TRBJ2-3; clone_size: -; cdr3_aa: CASKLSSWDTQYF
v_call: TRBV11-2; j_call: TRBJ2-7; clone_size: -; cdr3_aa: CASSYAGGPSEQYF
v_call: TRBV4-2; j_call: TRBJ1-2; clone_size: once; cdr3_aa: CASSQQYDGYTF
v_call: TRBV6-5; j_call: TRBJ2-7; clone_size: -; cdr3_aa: CASRAGGPYEQYF
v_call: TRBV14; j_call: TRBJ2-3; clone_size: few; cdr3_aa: CASSHRRTGTDTQYF
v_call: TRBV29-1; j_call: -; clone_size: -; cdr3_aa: CSVEDRDTFSYEQYF
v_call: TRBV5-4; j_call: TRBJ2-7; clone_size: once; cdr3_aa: CASRETSYEQYF
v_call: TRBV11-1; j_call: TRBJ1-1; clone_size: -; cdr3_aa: CASTREMNTEAFF
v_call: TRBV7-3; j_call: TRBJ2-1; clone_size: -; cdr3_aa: CASSLGQGAHNEQFF
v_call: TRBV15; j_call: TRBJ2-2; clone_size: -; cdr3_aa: CATSGRDRGITGELFF
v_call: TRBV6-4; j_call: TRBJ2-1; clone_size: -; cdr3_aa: CASKNGAEQFF